Listed below are T cell receptor beta chains from one sample, sequenced in a study of T-cell reconstitution after alpha-beta-depleted transplantation in children. Via MiXCR, TCRdb re-called the PCR reads, giving one row per CDR3 protein. The repertoire holds approximately 510,000 distinct CDR3 sequences, with around 19% as singletons. The material was PBMCs from the stem cell graft donor, obtained from the stem cell graft. The receptors originated from a human donor who donated a stem cell graft to a child with acute lymphoblastic leukemia. Both conserved end residues are part of each CDR3. D genes are given only for firm matches. Expanded clones are given a class, and other clones once, few, many or no size at all.

>many|TRBJ2-2|TRBV7-3|TRBD2
TGTGCCAGCAGCCCTCGACTAGCGGGAGGCACCGGGGAGCTGTTTTTT
CASSPRLAGGTGELFF
>.|TRBJ1-5|TRBV5-5|.
TGTGCCAGCAGCACCGGACGGCTTCTGTATAGCAATCAGCCCCAGCATTTT
CASSTGRLLYSNQPQHF
>.|TRBJ2-1|TRBV20-1|TRBD2
TGCAGTGCCCTCCCTACTAGCGGGAAGGCTAATGAGCAGTTCTTC
CSALPTSGKANEQFF
>few|TRBJ1-6|TRBV6-5|.
TGTGCCAGCAGTTACGGGACGGGGTTCGGACCCCTCCACTTT
CASSYGTGFGPLHF
>few|TRBJ1-1|TRBV20-1|.
TGCAGTGCTATCCTAGGGACCTCGAACACTGAAGCTTTCTTT
CSAILGTSNTEAFF
>.|TRBJ1-3|TRBV9|.
TGTGCCAGCAGCGCGGGAGGGGGAGCTGGAAACACCATATATTTT
CASSAGGGAGNTIYF
>few|TRBJ1-1|TRBV7-9|.
TGTGCCAGCAGCTTAACAGCCCTTAACACTGAAGCTTTCTTT
CASSLTALNTEAFF
>.|TRBJ2-1|TRBV19|.
TGTGCCAGTAGTATAGGGTTGGTGGTTGAGCAGTTCTTC
CASSIGLVVEQFF
>few|TRBJ2-7|TRBV4-1|.
TGCGCCAGCAGCCAAGGGCCAGCGGAAAGCTCCTACGAGCAGTACTTC
CASSQGPAESSYEQYF
>many|TRBJ2-3|TRBV29-1|.
TGCAGCTCATCGGCCGACGGAGATACGCAGTATTTT
CSSSADGDTQYF
>many|TRBJ2-1|TRBV18|.
TGTGCCAGCTCACCACCGTACACGTCTGAGCAGTTCTTC
CASSPPYTSEQFF
>.|TRBJ2-2|TRBV19|.
TGTGCCAGTAGTATTATGTTCGGTTTACCCACCGGGGAGCTGTTTTTT
CASSIMFGLPTGELFF
>.|TRBJ2-7|TRBV20-1|.
TGCAGTGCTAGAGATCAGGGCAGCCACTTGGGACAGTACTTC
CSARDQGSHLGQYF
>.|TRBJ2-5|TRBV3-1|.
TGTGCCAGCAGCCAAGGGATGGGACTCGGGGAGACCCAGTACTTC
CASSQGMGLGETQYF
>few|TRBJ2-1|TRBV20-1|TRBD2
TGCAGTGCTCTACCACTAGCGGAGTACAATGAGCAGTTCTTC
CSALPLAEYNEQFF
>.|TRBJ2-1|TRBV27|TRBD2
TGTGCCAGCAGTAGGTGGACTAGCGGCTACAATGCGCAGTTCTTC
CASSRWTSGYNAQFF
>.|TRBJ2-1|TRBV5-1|TRBD2
TGCGCCAGCCGGACTAGTTTAGGGCTCAATGAGCAGTTCTTC
CASRTSLGLNEQFF
>.|TRBJ2-1|TRBV20-1|.
TGCAGTGCTAGAGACATGACCGATGAGCAGTTCTTC
CSARDMTDEQFF
>few|TRBJ2-3|TRBV7-3|.
TGTGCCAGCAGCTTAAAGGGGGGGGCCACAGATACGCAGTATTTT
CASSLKGGATDTQYF
>.|TRBJ2-3|TRBV7-9|TRBD2
TGTGCCAGCAGCTTAGGGGAGACTAGCGGGAGCACAGATACGCAGTATTTT
CASSLGETSGSTDTQYF
>few|TRBJ2-3|TRBV10-3|.
TGTGCCATCGGGCGTGACAGCACAGATACGCAGTATTTT
CAIGRDSTDTQYF
>few|TRBJ2-2|TRBV9|.
TGTGCCAGCGGGTACGGGAACACCGGGGAGCTGTTTTTT
CASGYGNTGELFF
>.|TRBJ2-3|TRBV20-1|.
TGCAGTGCTGCTGGAGGAGTGGGTGGGGATACGCAGTATTTT
CSAAGGVGGDTQYF
>.|TRBJ2-7|TRBV10-3|TRBD2
TGTGCCATCAGTGAAACTAGCGGGAACCACGAGCAGTACTTC
CAISETSGNHEQYF
>.|TRBJ2-1|TRBV14|.
TGTGCCAGCAGCCACCCCGGGGGCTCCTACAATGAGCAGTTCTTC
CASSHPGGSYNEQFF
>few|TRBJ2-7|TRBV12-3/TRBV12-4|TRBD2
TGTGCCAGCAGTGAGCGGGAGGTCGACGAGCAGTACTTC
CASSEREVDEQYF
>.|TRBJ2-1|TRBV7-8|TRBD2
TGTGCCAGCAGCTTATTACTAGCGGGAGGGTACAATGAGCAGTTCTTC
CASSLLLAGGYNEQFF
>few|TRBJ2-3|TRBV20-1|.
TGCAGTGCTGGGTTCCGCACAGATACGCAGTATTTT
CSAGFRTDTQYF
>.|TRBJ2-1|TRBV5-1|.
TGCGCCAGCAGCCCCCTTACTAGCAGCATCTACAATGAGCAGTTCTTC
CASSPLTSSIYNEQFF
>.|TRBJ2-4|TRBV29-1|.
TGCAGCGTTGAAAAGGGAGCCAAAAACATTCAGTACTTC
CSVEKGAKNIQYF
>.|TRBJ2-1|TRBV20-1|TRBD2
TGCAGTGCTAGAGGGACTAGCGGGAGGGCGACCAATGAGCAGTTCTTC
CSARGTSGRATNEQFF
>.|TRBJ2-4|TRBV9|TRBD1
TGTGCCAGCAGCGGGTCCGGGACAGGGAAAAACATTCAGTACTTC
CASSGSGTGKNIQYF
>.|TRBJ1-5|TRBV6-1|.
TGTGCCAGCAGCCGGACGGGTTATAGCAATCAGCCCCAGCATTTT
CASSRTGYSNQPQHF
>.|TRBJ1-2|TRBV12-3/TRBV12-4|.
TGTGCCAGCAGTTTAGGGAAAGGGCGAGGCTATGGCTACACCTTC
CASSLGKGRGYGYTF
>.|TRBJ2-2|TRBV4-1|TRBD1
TGCGCCAGCAGCCTTAGGACAGGGCACACCGGGGAGCTGTTTTTT
CASSLRTGHTGELFF
>.|TRBJ1-2|TRBV15|.
TGTGCCACCAGCGGCGACAGAGCTTTTAACTATGGCTACACCTTC
CATSGDRAFNYGYTF
>.|TRBJ1-2|TRBV15|.
TGTGCCACCGGCGAGGACAATTCCCTATATGGCTACACCTTC
CATGEDNSLYGYTF
>few|TRBJ1-1|TRBV5-1|.
TGCGCCAGCAGCTGGGGGTCGGGGCCTGACACTGAAGCTTTCTTT
CASSWGSGPDTEAFF
>few|TRBJ2-7|TRBV27|.
TGTGCCAGCAGAAGTAGATTAGGGGACGAGCAGTACTTC
CASRSRLGDEQYF
>.|TRBJ2-5|TRBV5-6|TRBD1
TGTGCCAGCAGCTTGAGGATGACAGGGGGCGTCCCGACCCAGTACTTC
CASSLRMTGGVPTQYF
>few|TRBJ2-2|TRBV18|.
TGTGCCAGCTCACCTACTTCGGGGAGCACCGGGGAGCTGTTTTTT
CASSPTSGSTGELFF
>.|TRBJ2-1|TRBV19|.
TGTGCCAGTAGACCGTCAGGGGTCAATGAGCAGTTCTTC
CASRPSGVNEQFF